This is a list of T cell receptor beta chains from one sample in a study of blood T cell repertoires in COVID-19. The data were produced by immunoSEQ multiplex PCR, yet TCRdb's version contains in-frame clones alone and is incomplete. This table holds over 300,000 clones, 90% found once. The source material was peripheral blood. The receptors were sampled from a man aged 18 to 30 with active or convalescent COVID-19. CDR3s include the opening cysteine and the closing phenylalanine or tryptophan. The D gene is left open where the match is weak. For some rows the clone size is stated as once, few or many, or as a class when expanded; others skip it.

TRBD1,TRBV24-1,NA,TRBJ2-3,TGTGCCACCAGTGATTTGGGGACAGGTCCGCAGTATTTT,CATSDLGTGPQYF
NA,TRBV6-2/TRBV6-3,NA,TRBJ2-7,TGTGCCAGCAGTACCGGGCTAGCAACCAGCTACGAGCAGTACTTC,CASSTGLATSYEQYF
NA,TRBV27,NA,TRBJ2-7,TGTGCCAGCAGTTTAGTGGGAGAGATAGGGGGAATATTCGAGCAGTACTTC,CASSLVGEIGGIFEQYF
NA,TRBV6-5,NA,TRBJ1-2,TGTGCCAGCAGTTACTCGGGGCAGGGGGGCTACACCTTC,CASSYSGQGGYTF
NA,TRBV7-9,NA,TRBJ1-2,TGTGCCAGCAGCTTAGCGGATAAGGTCCGACTTAACTATGGCTACACCTTC,CASSLADKVRLNYGYTF
TRBD2,TRBV2,NA,TRBJ2-2,TGTGCCAGCAGTGGGGGGGGAAGCGTTACGAACACCGGGGAGCTGTTTTTT,CASSGGGSVTNTGELFF
TRBD1,TRBV28,once,TRBJ1-4,TGTGCCAGCAGGGGCGGGACAGGCCCACCGTTGGGTAATGAAAAACTGTTTTTT,CASRGGTGPPLGNEKLFF
NA,TRBV7-2,NA,TRBJ2-1,TGTGCCAGCAGCTCCAATCAGGGGCTAGAGCAGTTCTTC,CASSSNQGLEQFF
NA,TRBV6-2/TRBV6-3,NA,TRBJ1-5,TGTGCCAGCAGTTATCCAGCGCGGGGTCAGCGTCAGCCCCAGCATTTT,CASSYPARGQRQPQHF
NA,TRBV7-8,NA,TRBJ1-1,TGTGCCAGCAGCTCGGAGTTGAACACTGAAGCTTTCTTT,CASSSELNTEAFF
NA,TRBV7-8,NA,TRBJ1-3,TGTGCCAGCAGCTTATTTGCGCAGGTTTCTGGAAACACCATATATTTT,CASSLFAQVSGNTIYF
TRBD1,TRBV28,NA,TRBJ1-1,TGTGCCAGCAGGTCAGGGACAGAAGGAAGGAGCACTGAAGCTTTCTTT,CASRSGTEGRSTEAFF
TRBD1,TRBV3-1/TRBV3-2,NA,TRBJ1-4,TGTGCCAGCAGCCAGGAAACAGGGGTTGAAAAACTGTTTTTT,CASSQETGVEKLFF
NA,TRBV19,NA,TRBJ2-1,TGTGCCAGTAGTATTCTGGCAGGGACCTACAATGAGCAGTTCTTC,CASSILAGTYNEQFF
TRBD1,TRBV6-5,NA,TRBJ1-1,TGTGCCAGCAGAAAACGGACAGGGGCGAACACTGAAGCTTTCTTT,CASRKRTGANTEAFF
NA,TRBV6-2/TRBV6-3,NA,TRBJ1-5,TGTGCCAGCAGTTACTCCGGGGGGCTCAATCAGCCCCAGCATTTT,CASSYSGGLNQPQHF
TRBD1,TRBV25-1,once,TRBJ2-7,TGTGCCAGCATGACAGGGAACTCCTACGAGCAGTACTTC,CASMTGNSYEQYF
NA,TRBV6-2/TRBV6-3,NA,TRBJ2-7,TGTGCCAGCAGTTCCCATTACGAGCAGTACTTC,CASSSHYEQYF
NA,TRBV12-3/TRBV12-4,once,TRBJ1-2,TGTGCCAGCAGTTTTAAGGGGCCAGGGGTCTTC,CASSFKGPGVF
TRBD1,TRBV4-2,NA,TRBJ1-1,TGTGCCAGCAGCCAAAGTTCCGGACAGGGGAACACTGAAGCTTTCTTT,CASSQSSGQGNTEAFF
NA,TRBV3-1/TRBV3-2,NA,TRBJ2-7,TGTGCCAGCAGCCAAGCGGGCAGGGCAGGGTCCTACGAGCAGTACTTC,CASSQAGRAGSYEQYF
NA,TRBV27,NA,TRBJ1-2,TGTGCCAGCACCAGTTGGGCCGCTAACTATGGCTACACCTTC,CASTSWAANYGYTF
NA,TRBV4-3,NA,TRBJ2-2,TGCGCCAGCAGCCAAGATCCCAGCGGGTCGGGCACCGGGGAGCTGTTTTTT,CASSQDPSGSGTGELFF
TRBD2,TRBV7-2,NA,TRBJ2-7,TGTGCCAGCAGCTCCTCTAGCGGGGGGGCTCCTGCCCACGAGCAGTACTTC,CASSSSSGGAPAHEQYF
TRBD1,TRBV6-5,NA,TRBJ2-7,TGTGCCAGCAGACCCCCGGGACAGGCCTACGAGCAGTACTTC,CASRPPGQAYEQYF
TRBD1,TRBV5-1,NA,TRBJ2-5,TGCGCCAGCAGCTCACAGGGGGCAGGTTTGGAGACCCAGTACTTC,CASSSQGAGLETQYF
NA,TRBV12-3/TRBV12-4,NA,TRBJ1-1,TGTGCCAGCAGTTTAAGAACGGGAGAAGCTTTCTTT,CASSLRTGEAFF
NA,TRBV18,once,TRBJ1-5,TGTGCCAGCTCACCCCTCCTGGAAAGCGGAGCCCAGCATTTT,CASSPLLESGAQHF
NA,TRBV19,NA,TRBJ1-5,TGTGCCAGTAGCAACCTTGGGGGCGAGGGTCAGCCCCAGCATTTT,CASSNLGGEGQPQHF
NA,TRBV7-2,NA,TRBJ2-7,TGTGCCAGCAGCTTAGGAAAGGTGCGGTCCTACGAGCAGTACTTC,CASSLGKVRSYEQYF
TRBD2,TRBV4-2,few,TRBJ2-1,TGTGCCAGCAGCCAGGGGACTAGGGGGTGGGGTGAGCAGTTCTTC,CASSQGTRGWGEQFF
TRBD2,TRBV5-7,NA,TRBJ2-5,TGTGCCAGCAGCTTCGGGACTAGCGGGGGGGCCGAAGAGACCCAGTACTTC,CASSFGTSGGAEETQYF
TRBD2,TRBV15,once,TRBJ2-2,TGTGCCACCAGTAGACGGGGACTAGCGGGGAAGGGAGGGGAGCTGTTTTTT,CATSRRGLAGKGGELFF
NA,TRBV24-1,NA,TRBJ1-5,TGTGCCACCAGTGTGTCGAATAGGGAGGTAAATCAGCCCCAGCATTTT,CATSVSNREVNQPQHF
TRBD1,TRBV6-5,NA,TRBJ1-2,TGTGCCAGCAGCCCCGGACAGGGCCTGGGCTACACCTTC,CASSPGQGLGYTF
NA,TRBV18,NA,TRBJ2-3,TGTGCCAGCTCACAGAGCATCGCAGATACGCAGTATTTT,CASSQSIADTQYF
TRBD1,TRBV4-3,NA,TRBJ2-7,TGCGCCAGCAGCCAAGATCCCCCGGGACAGGTTGCCTACGAGCAGTACTTC,CASSQDPPGQVAYEQYF
NA,TRBV3-1/TRBV3-2,NA,TRBJ1-1,TGTGCCAGCAGCCTCTTCCCGGGGGACACTGAAGCTTTCTTT,CASSLFPGDTEAFF
NA,TRBV3-1/TRBV3-2,once,TRBJ1-2,TGTGCCAGCAGCCACCAATACAGGGCAGGAGGCTATGGCTACACCTTC,CASSHQYRAGGYGYTF
NA,TRBV9,NA,TRBJ2-1,TGTGCCAGCAGCGTGTTTTTCCGGGATGAGCAGTTCTTC,CASSVFFRDEQFF
NA,TRBV21-1,NA,TRBJ2-7,TGTGCCAGCAGCAGACGACTAATCTACGAGCAGTACTTC,CASSRRLIYEQYF
TRBD1,TRBV7-9,NA,TRBJ1-4,TGTGCATTAGGGACAGGGGGCAAGTTCGTCGTGTTTTTT,CALGTGGKFVVFF
NA,TRBV7-2,NA,TRBJ1-1,TGTGCCAGCAAATTGGCTGTGGTGAACACTGAAGCTTTCTTT,CASKLAVVNTEAFF
NA,TRBV28,once,TRBJ2-7,TGTGCCAGCAGTCCGCCCGAGACAGGCGGGAGCGAGCAGTACTTC,CASSPPETGGSEQYF
NA,TRBV6-5,NA,TRBJ2-3,TGTGCCAGCACCCACCCCACTACGGATACGCAGTATTTT,CASTHPTTDTQYF
NA,TRBV12-3/TRBV12-4,NA,TRBJ1-2,TGTGCCAGCAGTTGGGGAGATGGCTACACCTTC,CASSWGDGYTF
NA,TRBV10-3,NA,TRBJ1-5,TGTGCCATCAAATCCGCGGGGGGAAGCAATCAGCCCCAGCATTTT,CAIKSAGGSNQPQHF
TRBD2,TRBV5-1,few,TRBJ2-3,TGCGCCAGCAGCTGGGGCCTAGCGGGGATCACAGATACGCAGTATTTT,CASSWGLAGITDTQYF
NA,TRBV18,NA,TRBJ1-6,TGTGCCAGCTCACCATCCAGCTCCTATAATTCACCCCTCCACTTT,CASSPSSSYNSPLHF
TRBD2,TRBV27,NA,TRBJ2-3,TGTGCCAGCAGCGGACTAGCGGGAACAGATACGCAGTATTTT,CASSGLAGTDTQYF
NA,TRBV2,NA,TRBJ1-5,TGTGCCAGCAGTGAAGTGGCAGGTAGCAATCAGCCCCAGCATTTT,CASSEVAGSNQPQHF
NA,TRBV28,NA,TRBJ1-1,TGTGCCAGCAGTTTGGGGACTGCCGGGACTGAAGCTTTCTTT,CASSLGTAGTEAFF
NA,TRBV7-9,NA,TRBJ1-4,TGTGCCAGCAGAAAAGTAGCAACTAATGAAAAACTGTTTTTT,CASRKVATNEKLFF
TRBD2,TRBV7-2,NA,TRBJ2-1,TGTGCCAGCAAACTCCTGGGGACTAGCGGGAGGAATAATGAGCAGTTCTTC,CASKLLGTSGRNNEQFF
NA,TRBV28,NA,TRBJ1-5,TGTGCCAGCAGCCCTGGACCGGGGAATCAGCCCCAGCATTTT,CASSPGPGNQPQHF
NA,TRBV7-9,NA,TRBJ1-1,TGTGCCAGCAGCTTAGCTGCGGGGGGAACTGAAGCTTTCTTT,CASSLAAGGTEAFF
NA,TRBV4-2,NA,TRBJ1-1,TGTGCCAGCAGCCAAGAGGGGACAAAGAACACTGAAGCTTTCTTT,CASSQEGTKNTEAFF
NA,TRBV4-3,few,TRBJ2-1,TGCGCCAGCAGCCAAGAAGTATACGGTTGGGCTGAGCAGTTCTTC,CASSQEVYGWAEQFF
NA,TRBV7-2,NA,TRBJ2-5,TGTGCCAGCGATGGGGGGGCGGGGGAGACCCAGTACTTC,CASDGGAGETQYF
TRBD1,TRBV23-1,NA,TRBJ2-1,TGCGCCAGCAGAAGGGGACAGCCCTCCTACAATGAGCAGTTCTTC,CASRRGQPSYNEQFF